This T cell receptor beta chain was sequenced in a study of T-cell reconstitution after alpha-beta-depleted transplantation in children. Study outcomes and limitations: At around two months after transplant, the alpha-beta T cells were reportedly derived from several hundred expanded clones that came from non-depleted graft cells. At the one-year point after transplant, T-cell counts and TCRbeta diversity were found to come mostly from T cells that had been newly produced.

As concerns this clonotype: What it binds is unknown.

Unique molecular identifiers were used in preparing the TCRbeta library. TCRdb fed the PCR reads into MiXCR, producing one record per CDR3 protein. The table shows about 500,000 distinct CDR3 sequences, with about 10% occurring only once. The CDR3 is 15 amino acids. V was pared by 2 bases and J by 8 bases, with 17 bases between. Germline CDR1 and CDR2: SGDLS and YYNGEE. This TCR derives from a female patient between 2 and 15 years old who had a stem cell transplant for aplastic anemia, so the T cells may come from the graft donor. The sequenced sample was PBMCs, mostly from graft donor cells, obtained 180 days after TCRalphabeta/CD19-depleted stem cell transplant. The chain is built from TRBV9 and TRBJ2-1; maybe TRBD2 (5 bases). The CDR3 coding sequence is TGTGCCAGCAGCGTGGCTCCCCTGGAAGCGGATGAGCAGTTCTTC. This codes for CASSVAPLEADEQFF.